This T cell receptor beta chain stems from a study of T cell repertoires in aging, cancer and after chemotherapy. Whole-study results and caveats: Across the chemotherapy interval, each cancer cohort showed higher median generation probability, suggesting thymic rebound. In healthy donors, age-related TCR diversity loss mainly reflected lost richness.

Of note for this clonotype: What it recognizes is unknown.

A mixed TRB-A/B primer pool amplified rearranged TRB by multiplex touch-down PCR. One entry per CDR3 protein, called by TCRdb with MiXCR from the multiplex PCR reads. Among 8,100 or so distinct CDR3 sequences listed, about 30% were seen once. CDR1 is LNHDA and CDR2 is SQIVND in the germline V gene (reference sequence). The CDR3 contains 13 residues. The germline V and J ends were trimmed by 3 bases and 8 bases, with 13 bases remaining between them. The template was genomic DNA from peripheral blood, not RNA. The chain is built from TRBV19 and TRBJ1-1; the D gene is possibly TRBD1 (5 bases). The sample was blood. The TCR originated in a human donor in good health. The CDR3 DNA is TGTGCCAGTAGTATCAGGGTACAAGAGGAAGCTTTCTTT. It codes for CASSIRVQEEAFF. Together with reference TRBV19 and TRBJ1-1, the CDR3 gives the full variable domain: DGGITQSPKYLFRKEGQNVTLSCEQNLNHDAMYWYRQDPGQGLRLIYYSQIVNDFQKGDIAEGYSVSREKKESFPLTVTSAQKNPTAFYLCASSIRVQEEAFFGQGTRLTVV.